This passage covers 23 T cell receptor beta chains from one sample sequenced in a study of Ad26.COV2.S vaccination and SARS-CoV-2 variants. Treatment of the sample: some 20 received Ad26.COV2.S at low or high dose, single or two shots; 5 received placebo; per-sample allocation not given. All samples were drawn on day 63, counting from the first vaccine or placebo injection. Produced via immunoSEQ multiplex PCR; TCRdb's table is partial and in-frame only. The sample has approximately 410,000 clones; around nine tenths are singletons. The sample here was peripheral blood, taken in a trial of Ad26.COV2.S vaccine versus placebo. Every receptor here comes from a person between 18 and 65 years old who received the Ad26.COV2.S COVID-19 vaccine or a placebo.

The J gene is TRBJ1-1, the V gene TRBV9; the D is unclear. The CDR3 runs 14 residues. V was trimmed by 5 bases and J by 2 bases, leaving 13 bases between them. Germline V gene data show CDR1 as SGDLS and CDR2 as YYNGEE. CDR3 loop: CASSPVIDNTEAFF. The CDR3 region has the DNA TGTGCCAGCAGTCCAGTTATTGATAACACTGAAGCTTTCTTT.

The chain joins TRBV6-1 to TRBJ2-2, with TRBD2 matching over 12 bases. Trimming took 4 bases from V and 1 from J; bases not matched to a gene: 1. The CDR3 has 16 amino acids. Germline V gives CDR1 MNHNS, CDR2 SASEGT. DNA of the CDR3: TGTGCCAGCAGTGTACTAGCGGGGGGGAACACCGGGGAGCTGTTTTTT. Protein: CASSVLAGGNTGELFF.

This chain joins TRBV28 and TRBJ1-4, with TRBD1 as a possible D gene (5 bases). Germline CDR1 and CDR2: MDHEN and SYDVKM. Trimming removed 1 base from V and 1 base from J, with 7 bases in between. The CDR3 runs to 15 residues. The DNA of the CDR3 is TGTGCCAGCAGTTTATATACAGGAACTAATGAAAAACTGTTTTTT. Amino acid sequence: CASSLYTGTNEKLFF.

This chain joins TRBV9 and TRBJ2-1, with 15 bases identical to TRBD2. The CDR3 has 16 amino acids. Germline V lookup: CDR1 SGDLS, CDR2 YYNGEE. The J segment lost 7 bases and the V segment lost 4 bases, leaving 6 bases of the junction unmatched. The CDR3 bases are TGTGCCAGCAGCCCGGGACTAGCGGGGGGACAGAATGAGCAGTTCTTC. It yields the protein CASSPGLAGGQNEQFF.

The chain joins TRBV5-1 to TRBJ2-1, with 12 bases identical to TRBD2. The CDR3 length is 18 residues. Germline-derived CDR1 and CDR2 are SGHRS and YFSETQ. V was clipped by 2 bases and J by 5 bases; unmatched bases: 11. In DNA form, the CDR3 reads TGCGCCAGCAGCTTTCCGCGCCTAGCGGGGGGGCACGACAATGAGCAGTTCTTC. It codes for CASSFPRLAGGHDNEQFF.

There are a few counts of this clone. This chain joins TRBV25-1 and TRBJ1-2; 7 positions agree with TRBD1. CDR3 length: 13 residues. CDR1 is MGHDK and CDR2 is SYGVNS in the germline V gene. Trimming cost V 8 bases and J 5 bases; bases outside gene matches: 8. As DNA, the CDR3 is TGTGCCAGCGGATCCGGGACAGCTTATGGCTACACCTTC. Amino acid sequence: CASGSGTAYGYTF.

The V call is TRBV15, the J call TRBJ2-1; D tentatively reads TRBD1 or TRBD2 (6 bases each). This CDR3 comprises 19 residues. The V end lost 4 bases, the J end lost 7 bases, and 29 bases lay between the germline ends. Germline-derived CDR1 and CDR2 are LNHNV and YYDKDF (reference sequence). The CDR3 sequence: CATSTPPGSSGGLRNEQFF. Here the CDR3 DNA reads TGTGCCACCAGCACCCCCCCTGGCTCCTCTGGGGGGCTGAGGAATGAGCAGTTCTTC.

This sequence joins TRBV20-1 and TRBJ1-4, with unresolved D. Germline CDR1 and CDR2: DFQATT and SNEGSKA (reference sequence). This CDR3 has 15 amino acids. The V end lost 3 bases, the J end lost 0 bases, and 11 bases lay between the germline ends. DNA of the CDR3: TGCAGTGCTAGTCTGTCAACTGCAACTAATGAAAAACTGTTTTTT. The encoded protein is CSASLSTATNEKLFF.

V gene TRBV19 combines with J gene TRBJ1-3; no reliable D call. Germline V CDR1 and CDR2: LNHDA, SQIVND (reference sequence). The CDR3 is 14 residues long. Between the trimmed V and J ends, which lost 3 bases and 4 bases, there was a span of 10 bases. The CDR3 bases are TGTGCCAGTAGTATCTCTGGCGGAGGAAACACCATATATTTT. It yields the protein CASSISGGGNTIYF.

CDR3 sequence reads: CASSLTSGGTYEQYF. CDR3 DNA: TGTGCCAGCAGCTTGACTAGCGGGGGGACCTACGAGCAGTACTTC. The rearrangement links TRBV7-2 to TRBJ2-7; 13 bases agree with TRBD2. The V and J ends lost 3 bases and 2 bases, in that order; junction bases with no gene match: 1. Germline V CDR1 and CDR2: SGHTA, FQGNSA. CDR3 size: 15 residues.

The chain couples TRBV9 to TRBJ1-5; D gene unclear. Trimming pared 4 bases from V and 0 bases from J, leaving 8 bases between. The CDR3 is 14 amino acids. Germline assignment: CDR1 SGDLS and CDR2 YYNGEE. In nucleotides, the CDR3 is TGTGCCAGCAGCCGCAGCAATAGCAATCAGCCCCAGCATTTT. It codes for CASSRSNSNQPQHF.

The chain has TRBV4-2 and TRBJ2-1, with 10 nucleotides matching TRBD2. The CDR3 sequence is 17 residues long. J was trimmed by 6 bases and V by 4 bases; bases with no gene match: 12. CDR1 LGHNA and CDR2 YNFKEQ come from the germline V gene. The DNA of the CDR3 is TGTGCCAGCAGCCCCCTCCAATCTAGCGGGGGCCTCAATGAGCAGTTCTTC. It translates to CASSPLQSSGGLNEQFF.

CDR3 loop: CASSTEGAVDSDQPQHF. The DNA for the CDR3 is TGTGCCAGCAGCACAGAGGGGGCGGTAGATTCGGATCAGCCCCAGCATTTT. V usage is TRBV7-9 and J usage is TRBJ1-5; 7 bases agree with TRBD1. Germline CDR1 reads SEHNR; CDR2 reads FQNEAQ (reference sequence). The CDR3 spans 17 residues. Germline trimming cut 5 bases from V and 5 bases from J; bases unmatched to any gene: 15.

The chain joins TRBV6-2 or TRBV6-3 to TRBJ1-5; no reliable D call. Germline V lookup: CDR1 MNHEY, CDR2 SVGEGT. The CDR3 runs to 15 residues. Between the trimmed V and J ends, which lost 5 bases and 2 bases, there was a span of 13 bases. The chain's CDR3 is CASSHGGYGNQPQHF. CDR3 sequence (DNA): TGTGCCAGCAGTCACGGAGGTTATGGCAATCAGCCCCAGCATTTT.

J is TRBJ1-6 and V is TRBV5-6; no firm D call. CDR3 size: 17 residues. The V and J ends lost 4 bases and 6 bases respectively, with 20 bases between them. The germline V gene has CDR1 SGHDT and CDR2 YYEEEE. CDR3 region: CASSALLGSFGNSPLHF. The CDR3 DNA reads TGTGCCAGCAGCGCTTTGCTGGGAAGTTTTGGTAATTCACCCCTCCACTTT.

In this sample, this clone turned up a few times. CDR3 sequence reads: CASSSDHNYGYTF. The CDR3 DNA reads as TGTGCCAGCAGTTCCGACCATAACTATGGCTACACCTTC. The J gene is TRBJ1-2, the V gene TRBV27; D not resolved. The V gene lost 4 bases and the J gene lost 1 base, with 7 bases spanning the gap. The CDR3 totals 13 residues. The germline V gene has CDR1 MNHEY and CDR2 SMNVEV (reference sequence).

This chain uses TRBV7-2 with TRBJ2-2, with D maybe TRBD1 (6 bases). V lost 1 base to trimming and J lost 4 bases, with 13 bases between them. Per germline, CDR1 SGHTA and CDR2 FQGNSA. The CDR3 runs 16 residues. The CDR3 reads CASSLGGQFPTGELFF. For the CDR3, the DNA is TGTGCCAGCAGCTTAGGAGGACAGTTCCCCACCGGGGAGCTGTTTTTT.

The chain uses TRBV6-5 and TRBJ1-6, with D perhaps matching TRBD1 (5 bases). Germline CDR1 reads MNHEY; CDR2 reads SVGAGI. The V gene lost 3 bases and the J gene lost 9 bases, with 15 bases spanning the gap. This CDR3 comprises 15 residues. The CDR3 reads CASSYRQGGISPLHF. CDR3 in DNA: TGTGCCAGCAGTTATCGGCAGGGAGGGATTTCACCCCTCCACTTT.

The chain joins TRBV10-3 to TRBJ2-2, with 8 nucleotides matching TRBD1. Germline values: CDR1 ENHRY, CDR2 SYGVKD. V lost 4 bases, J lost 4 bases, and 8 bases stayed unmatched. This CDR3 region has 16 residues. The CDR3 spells CAISVTGQGPTGELFF. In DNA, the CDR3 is TGTGCCATCAGTGTGACCGGACAGGGACCCACCGGGGAGCTGTTTTTT.

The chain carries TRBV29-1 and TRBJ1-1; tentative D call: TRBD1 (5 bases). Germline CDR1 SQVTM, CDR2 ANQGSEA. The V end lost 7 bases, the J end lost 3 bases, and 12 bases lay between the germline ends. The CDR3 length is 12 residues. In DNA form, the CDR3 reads TGCAGCGCCAAAGGGGAGGACACTGAAGCTTTCTTT. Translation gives CSAKGEDTEAFF.

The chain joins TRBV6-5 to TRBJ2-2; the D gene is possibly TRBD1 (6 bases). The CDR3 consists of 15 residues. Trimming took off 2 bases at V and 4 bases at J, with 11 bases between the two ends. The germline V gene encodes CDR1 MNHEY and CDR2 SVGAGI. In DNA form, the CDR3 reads TGTGCCAGCAGTTACCCCCCAGGGGTCACCGGGGAGCTGTTTTTT. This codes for CASSYPPGVTGELFF.

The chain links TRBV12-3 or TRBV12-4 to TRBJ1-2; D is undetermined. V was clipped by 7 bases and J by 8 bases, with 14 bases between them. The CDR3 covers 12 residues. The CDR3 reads CASTTGGGGYTF. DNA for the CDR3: TGTGCCAGCACCACCGGTGGAGGGGGCTACACCTTC.

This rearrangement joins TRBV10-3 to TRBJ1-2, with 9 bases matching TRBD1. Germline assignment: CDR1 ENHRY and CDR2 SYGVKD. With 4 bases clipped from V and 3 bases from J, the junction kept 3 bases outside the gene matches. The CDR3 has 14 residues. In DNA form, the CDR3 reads TGTGCCATCAGTGGGGACAGGGAAGACTATGGCTACACCTTC. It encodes CAISGDREDYGYTF.